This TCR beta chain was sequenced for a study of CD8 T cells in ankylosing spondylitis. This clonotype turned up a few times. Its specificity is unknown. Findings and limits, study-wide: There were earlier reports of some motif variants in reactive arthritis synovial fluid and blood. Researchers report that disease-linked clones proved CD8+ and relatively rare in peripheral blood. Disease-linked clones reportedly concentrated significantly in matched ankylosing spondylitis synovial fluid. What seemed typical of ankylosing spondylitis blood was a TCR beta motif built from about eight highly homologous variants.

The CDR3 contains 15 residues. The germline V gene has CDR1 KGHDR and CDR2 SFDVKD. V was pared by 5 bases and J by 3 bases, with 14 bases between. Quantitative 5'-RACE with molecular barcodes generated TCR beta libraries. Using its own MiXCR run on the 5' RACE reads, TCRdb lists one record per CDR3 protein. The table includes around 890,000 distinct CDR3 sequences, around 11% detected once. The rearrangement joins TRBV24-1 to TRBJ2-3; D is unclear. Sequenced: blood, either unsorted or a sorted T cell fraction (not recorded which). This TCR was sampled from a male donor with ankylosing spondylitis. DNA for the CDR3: TGTGCCACCAGTGCCTTGGACGGATATACAGATACGCAGTATTTT. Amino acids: CATSALDGYTDTQYF.